This T cell receptor beta chain appears in the sequencing data of a study of cytomegalovirus exposure and HLA in healthy donors. There are 16 residues in the CDR3. V trimming: 3 bases; J trimming: 6 bases; junction bases outside the gene matches: 9. Germline V CDR1 and CDR2: SGHNT, YYREEE (reference sequence). Study observations and caveats: For cytomegalovirus status, the classifier reportedly gave diagnoses with high specificity and sensitivity.

Amplification used 60 Vbeta primers and 13 Jbeta primers. Here immunoSEQ multiplex PCR was the method, and the copy in TCRdb shows in-frame clones only, minus some. This sample has about 110,000 clones, with around 71% found just once. There are a few counts of this clone. Its antigen is unidentified. This receptor was taken from a boy between 5 and 17 years old in good health and CMV-seronegative. The sample taken for sequencing was PBMCs. The rearrangement uses TRBV5-4 and TRBJ1-1; TRBD1 aligns across 12 bases. This CDR3 is CASSSPGQGAIAEAFF. DNA for the CDR3: TGTGCCAGCAGCTCCCCGGGACAGGGGGCCATAGCTGAAGCTTTCTTT.